These 9 T cell receptor beta chains share one sample of origin, sequenced in a study of long-term antiretroviral therapy in people with HIV. Survey level was the resolution at which the v3.0 immunoSEQ assay ran. Libraries were prepared by immunoSEQ multiplex PCR; TCRdb keeps only in-frame clonotypes and omits some of them. The table has just under 35,000 clones, about 88% seen once. The sample in question was unsorted PBMCs, obtained 2.8 years before starting antiretroviral therapy. The source of these receptors is a woman younger than 45 with HIV.

The chain uses TRBV11-2 and TRBJ2-5; D may be TRBD2 (6 bases). V dropped 1 base and J dropped 5 bases, with 17 bases sitting between them. Germline V gene data show CDR1 as SGHAT and CDR2 as FQNNGV. This CDR3 region has 16 residues. Written as DNA, the CDR3 is TGTGCCAGCAGCTTAGTTGGAGGGTTGGGAGCGGAGACCCAGTACTTC. Translation: CASSLVGGLGAETQYF.

The chain recombines TRBV7-3 with TRBJ1-1; no reliable D call. With 5 bases removed from V and 1 base from J, the gap between germline ends came to 14 bases. The V gene's germline CDR1 is SGHTA and CDR2 FQGTGA. The CDR3 loop spans 15 amino acids. The CDR3: CASSLYTVANTEAFF. CDR3 coding DNA: TGTGCCAGCAGCCTGTACACGGTCGCGAACACTGAAGCTTTCTTT.

This clone was found a few times. The rearrangement joins TRBV18 to TRBJ1-1, with D unresolved. The germline CDR1 and CDR2 sequences are KGHSH and LQKENI. V dropped 2 bases and J dropped 1 base, with 5 bases sitting between them. This CDR3 is 13 amino acids long. The CDR3 here is CASSPAGNTEAFF. Here the CDR3 DNA reads TGTGCCAGCTCACCAGCAGGGAACACTGAAGCTTTCTTT.

This sequence joins TRBV29-1 and TRBJ1-2; weak D call: TRBD1 (5 bases). Germline V gene lookup returns CDR1 SQVTM and CDR2 ANQGSEA. The germline V and J ends were trimmed by 5 bases and 8 bases, with 12 bases remaining between them. This CDR3 has 11 amino acids. Here the CDR3 DNA reads TGCAGCGTTCCCGTGGGGGTCGGCTACACCTTC. Encoded protein: CSVPVGVGYTF.

CDR3 sequence: CASKVPTSGGKETQYF. In DNA form, the CDR3 reads TGTGCCAGCAAGGTCCCCACTAGCGGGGGGAAAGAGACCCAGTACTTC. This chain joins TRBV2 and TRBJ2-5, with 12 nucleotides matching TRBD2. CDR1 and CDR2 (germline): SNHLY, FYNNEI. The CDR3 is 16 residues long. The V gene end was trimmed by 7 bases and the J gene end by 3 bases; junction bases not matched to a gene: 9. The full variable domain, its missing parts supplied by reference TRBV2 and TRBJ2-5, is EPEVTQTPSHQVTQMGQEVILRCVPISNHLYFYWYRQILGQKVEFLVSFYNNEISEKSEIFDDQFSVERPDGSNFTLKIRSTKLEDSAMYFCASKVPTSGGKETQYFGPGTRLLVL.

The chain links TRBV5-1 to TRBJ1-1, with D perhaps TRBD1 (6 bases). Germline CDR1 is SGHRS and CDR2 is YFSETQ. Trimming cost V 4 bases and J 5 bases, with 24 bases left between them. The CDR3 covers 17 residues. CDR3 sequence reads: CASSLPTTTGGGTEAFF. The CDR3 bases are TGCGCCAGCAGCCTACCAACTACCACCGGGGGCGGGACTGAAGCTTTCTTT.

The rearrangement links TRBV27 to TRBJ2-3; maybe TRBD2 (5 bases). The CDR3 consists of 16 residues. V lost 7 bases to trimming and J lost 4 bases, with 21 bases between them. The germline V gene encodes CDR1 MNHEY and CDR2 SMNVEV (reference sequence). The CDR3 here is CASTSRPSSNADTQYF. CDR3 DNA: TGTGCCAGCACTTCAAGGCCCTCTAGCAACGCAGATACGCAGTATTTT.

The rearrangement joins TRBV4-2 to TRBJ1-4; D is perhaps TRBD1 (5 bases). Trimming took 4 bases from V and 0 from J, leaving 15 bases between them. Germline values: CDR1 LGHNA, CDR2 YNFKEQ. This CDR3 has 17 residues. CDR3 in amino acids: CASSLNRGTATNEKLFF. CDR3 DNA: TGTGCCAGCAGCCTAAACCGGGGCACAGCAACTAATGAAAAACTGTTTTTT.

The gene calls are TRBV7-3 and TRBJ2-1; 7 bases are a match to TRBD1. CDR3 length: 21 residues. J gave up 3 bases and V 4 bases, and 24 bases lay outside the gene matches. Germline values: CDR1 SGHTA, CDR2 FQGTGA. The CDR3 coding sequence is TGTGCCAGCAGCTCCACAGGGCTCCGTGGGACAGAACCGGGACGCTACAATGAGCAGTTCTTC. Translation: CASSSTGLRGTEPGRYNEQFF. The variable domain in full, with the rest retrieved from reference TRBV7-3 and TRBJ2-1, is GAGVSQTPSNKVTEKGKYVELRCDPISGHTALYWYRQSLGQGPEFLIYFQGTGAADDSGLPNDRFFAVRPEGSVSTLKIQRTERGDSAVYLCASSSTGLRGTEPGRYNEQFFGPGTRLTVL.